The entry below gives a single T cell receptor (beta chain) sequence along with its context. The data originate from a study of T cells in Graves' hyperthyroidism and ophthalmopathy. The germline gives CDR1 MNHEY, CDR2 SVGAGI. Trimming stripped 2 bases from V and 1 base from J, with 11 bases between. The CDR3 contains 15 residues. Researchers took RNA transcripts and amplified the TCR beta CDR3 regions from them. Initially, a first-round RT-PCR of the TCR CDR3 employed the HTBI primer set. TCRdb called the multiplex PCR reads again in MiXCR, with one record for every CDR3 protein. The sample lists roughly 420,000 distinct CDR3 sequences; about an eighth were seen once.

Sequenced: blood. This TCR came from a woman younger than 30 with Graves' hyperthyroidism. J is TRBJ1-2 and V is TRBV6-5; D uncertain. CDR3 sequence (DNA): TGTGCCAGCAGTTACAGAGGACTTTTTAACTATGGCTACACCTTC. Translated, it gives CASSYRGLFNYGYTF.